The source of this T cell receptor (beta chain) is a study of memory CD4+ T cells and cytomegalovirus serostatus. Study context: Of the healthy Belgian adults, nine or ten were CMV seropositive and fewer than 30 seronegative.

Single viable CD3+CD4+CD8-CD45RO+ cells were sorted as the memory CD4+ T cells. Serum IgG to CMV pp150, pp28, p38 and p52 defined serostatus. This clone has just a few counts. What it recognizes is unknown. Here immunoSEQ multiplex PCR was the method, and the copy in TCRdb shows in-frame clones only, minus some. The repertoire holds tens of thousands of clones, with about 80% as singletons. Points from the study as a whole: Repertoires predicted CMV serostatus with median bootstrapped AUC of roughly 0.95. Of under 200 reported CMV TCRbeta sequences, under 80 were found in memory CD4+ repertoires.

The CDR3 has 14 amino acids. Per germline, CDR1 SGDLS and CDR2 YYNGEE. V was trimmed by 4 bases and J by 6 bases, leaving 16 bases between them. The chain employs TRBV9 and TRBJ1-2; D is unclear. Sequences were obtained from memory CD4+ T cells from blood. The receptor was isolated from an adult in good health and CMV-seronegative. Here the CDR3 reads CASSSPGPQNGYTF. The CDR3 region has the DNA TGTGCCAGCAGCTCTCCCGGGCCCCAAAATGGCTACACCTTC.